A single T cell receptor beta chain is shown here with its context. This sample was taken from a study of blood T cells in healthy people across ages. Combining a sample-barcoded 5' primer with a J-beta primer mix, a second PCR ran for roughly 6 to 12 cycles. From the 5' RACE reads, TCRdb called clonotypes with MiXCR, one entry per CDR3 protein. The sample lists 2 million or so distinct CDR3 sequences, around half seen once, with 2.1% in the top ten. The source is a woman aged 40 to 49 in good health. The sample was blood.

This CDR3 reads CASSFGSSLETQYF. Here the CDR3 DNA reads TGTGCCAGCAGCTTCGGATCTAGCTTGGAGACCCAGTACTTC. J is TRBJ2-7 and V is TRBV5-6; maybe TRBD2 (5 bases). TRBJ2-5 explains the end of the DNA better; the J call may be wrong. This CDR3 contains 14 residues. Germline CDR1 SGHDT, CDR2 YYEEEE.